The sequence of this T cell receptor beta chain was determined in a study of T cells in tumors after PD-1 blockade. The table came from immunoSEQ multiplex PCR; TCRdb's copy has only in-frame clones and leaves some out. The sample contains roughly 15,000 clones, about 66% of which appear only once. CDR1 is SGHDT and CDR2 is YYEEEE in the germline V gene. Deletions cut 5 bases from V and 2 bases from J, with 10 bases between. The CDR3 sequence is 13 residues long. The TCR sequence derives from a human donor with cutaneous squamous cell carcinoma. Sequenced material: tumor tissue, taken after anti-PD-1 treatment. The J gene is TRBJ1-2, the V gene TRBV5-6; TRBD1 is a possible D gene (6 bases). The CDR3 loop is CASRETGNYGYTF. CDR3 DNA: TGTGCCAGCAGGGAAACAGGGAACTATGGCTACACCTTC.